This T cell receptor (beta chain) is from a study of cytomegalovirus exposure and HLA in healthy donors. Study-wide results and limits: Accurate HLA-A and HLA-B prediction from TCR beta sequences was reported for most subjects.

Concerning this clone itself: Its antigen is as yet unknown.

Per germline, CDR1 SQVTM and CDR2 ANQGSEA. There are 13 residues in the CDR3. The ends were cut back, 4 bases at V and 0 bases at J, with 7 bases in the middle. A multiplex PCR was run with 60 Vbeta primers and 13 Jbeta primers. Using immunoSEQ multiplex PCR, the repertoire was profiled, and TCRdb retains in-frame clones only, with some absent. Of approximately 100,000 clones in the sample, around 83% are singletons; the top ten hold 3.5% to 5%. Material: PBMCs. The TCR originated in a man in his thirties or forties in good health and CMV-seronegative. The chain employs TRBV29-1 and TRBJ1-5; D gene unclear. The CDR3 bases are TGCAGCGTTGCGGGGAATAGCAATCAGCCCCAGCATTTT. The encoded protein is CSVAGNSNQPQHF.